Following are 26 T cell receptor beta chains from one sample sequenced in a study of prognosis after radiotherapy for stage I lung cancer. The authors amplified TCR beta CDR3 from genomic DNA using two-round multiplex PCR. Gene-specific TRBV and TRBJ primers were used in PCR round one. TCRdb reprocessed the multiplex PCR reads via MiXCR and lists one record per CDR3 protein. The sample gives 30,000 to 40,000 distinct CDR3 sequences, more than 30% of which show up once; 25% to 30% is in the top ten. The starting material was PBMCs, obtained before or after stereotactic body radiation therapy (not recorded which). The source is a donor over 45 with non-small cell lung cancer.

There are many counts of this clonotype. The chain couples TRBV5-4 to TRBJ2-1, with 8 positions matching TRBD1. The CDR3 loop spans 15 amino acids. Per the germline V gene, CDR1 is SGHNT and CDR2 is YYREEE (reference sequence). V gave up 0 bases and J gave up 4 bases; unmatched junction bases: 3. CDR3 nucleotide sequence: TGTGCCAGCAGCTTGGAGGGACAGGTTTACAATGAGCAGTTCTTC. Its translation is CASSLEGQVYNEQFF.

This clonotype showed up many times. V gene TRBV3-1 combines with J gene TRBJ2-3; D assignment may be TRBD1 or TRBD2 (5 bases each). CDR3 length: 13 residues. V lost 5 bases and J 5 bases, leaving 11 bases between the germline ends. Germline V gives CDR1 LGHDT, CDR2 YNNKEL (reference sequence). The chain's CDR3 is CASSYPGGDTQYF. CDR3 sequence (DNA): TGTGCCAGCAGCTATCCTGGGGGAGATACGCAGTATTTT.

Ten or more counts support this clonotype. The genes are TRBV4-3 and TRBJ2-7; 7 nucleotides agree with TRBD1. Germline V CDR1 and CDR2: LGHNA, YSLEER. J gave up 5 bases and V 4 bases, and 11 bases lay outside the gene matches. CDR3 length: 15 residues. CDR3 nucleotide sequence: TGCGCCAGCAGCCGGGGCCCCGGGACAGCGGACGAGCAGTACTTC. Translated: CASSRGPGTADEQYF.

This clonotype is deemed medium-sized. CDR3 amino acids: CAWRVGGYGYTF. In DNA form, the CDR3 reads TGTGCCTGGAGGGTGGGTGGCTATGGCTACACCTTC. This chain joins TRBV30 and TRBJ1-2; D is unclear. The CDR3 is 12 residues long. The V gene lost 3 bases and the J gene lost 4 bases, with 9 bases spanning the gap. Looked up from germline, CDR1 is GTSNPN and CDR2 is SVGIG (reference sequence). Drawing the rest from reference TRBV30 and TRBJ1-2, the complete variable domain is SQTIHQWPATLVQPVGSPLSLECTVEGTSNPNLYWYRQAAGRGLQLLFYSVGIGQISSEVPQNLSASRPQDRQFILSSKKLLLSDSGFYLCAWRVGGYGYTFGSGTRLTVV.

This clonotype was seen at least ten times. Here the CDR3 reads CASSGQTRETQYF. The CDR3, as DNA: TGTGCCAGTAGCGGACAGACCCGAGAGACCCAGTACTTC. The genes are TRBV19 and TRBJ2-5, with D tentatively TRBD1 (6 bases). The germline CDR1 and CDR2 sequences are LNHDA and SQIVND (reference sequence). V lost 6 bases, J lost 4 bases, and 12 bases lay in between. The CDR3 contains 13 residues.

Sample share makes this clonotype medium-sized. The V call is TRBV12-3 or TRBV12-4, the J call TRBJ2-1; TRBD2 agrees at 9 bases. V shed 6 bases, J shed 4 bases, and the junction held 4 bases outside the gene matches. The CDR3 extends over 14 amino acids. For the CDR3, the DNA is TGTGCCAGCAGGGCTAGCGGGAATTACAATGAGCAGTTCTTC. Its translation is CASRASGNYNEQFF.

This clonotype has at least ten counts. This rearrangement joins TRBV5-1 to TRBJ2-7, with 10 bases matching TRBD1. Germline CDR1 SGHRS, CDR2 YFSETQ. The trim removed 1 base at V and 2 bases at J, leaving 3 bases unmatched. The CDR3 has 15 residues. The CDR3: CASSLTGQGAYEQYF. Written as DNA, the CDR3 is TGCGCCAGCAGCTTGACTGGACAGGGGGCCTACGAGCAGTACTTC.

Points on this clonotype: A much larger clone lies a single base off, so this may be a read error. The chain combines TRBV5-1 with TRBJ2-3; 10 bases agree with TRBD2. V lost 1 base to trimming and J lost 3 bases; unmatched junction nucleotides: 8. The CDR3 length is 17 residues. In germline, CDR1 is SGHRS, CDR2 YFSETQ. This chain's CDR3 is CASSLPGPAGGTDTQYF. DNA for the CDR3: TGCGCCAGCAGCTTGCCGGGACCAGCGGGGGGGACAGATACGCAGTATTTT. Using reference TRBV5-1 and TRBJ2-3 for the parts outside the CDR3, the full variable domain is KAGVTQTPRYLIKTRGQQVTLSCSPISGHRSVSWYQQTPGQGLQFLFEYFSETQRNKGNFPGRFSGRQFSNSRSEMNVSTLELGDSALYLCASSLPGPAGGTDTQYFGPGTRLTVL.

This clonotype was seen many times. The chain combines TRBV12-3 or TRBV12-4 with TRBJ1-1; D gene unclear. The V and J ends lost 1 base and 2 bases respectively, with 8 bases between them. This CDR3 is 14 amino acids long. As DNA, the CDR3 is TGTGCCAGCAGTTTAGGTGCGGTAAACACTGAAGCTTTCTTT. Translation gives CASSLGAVNTEAFF.

The rearrangement links TRBV19 to TRBJ2-6; 7 nucleotides line up with TRBD1. This CDR3 has 16 amino acids. Germline V CDR1 and CDR2: LNHDA, SQIVND (reference sequence). J lost 2 bases, V lost 5 bases, and 6 bases had no gene match. This CDR3 is CASSPSQGAGANVLTF. The CDR3 region has the DNA TGTGCCAGTAGTCCCAGCCAGGGGGCTGGGGCCAACGTCCTGACTTTC.

This clonotype has at least ten counts. V and J are TRBV7-2 and TRBJ2-1; possible D gene TRBD1, 6 bases. This CDR3 region has 14 residues. Germline-derived CDR1 and CDR2 are SGHTA and FQGNSA. V was pared by 1 base and J by 6 bases, with 10 bases between. The CDR3 spells CASSLGRGINEQFF. The CDR3, as DNA: TGTGCCAGCAGCTTAGGCAGGGGAATCAATGAGCAGTTCTTC.

As for this clonotype: This may be a read error: a much more frequent sequence differs by one nucleotide. The chain recombines TRBV30 with TRBJ2-5; D remains unclear. Germline CDR1 GTSNPN, CDR2 SVGIG (reference sequence). This CDR3 is built from 12 residues. The CDR3 spells CTWSVAPGAQYF. CDR3 sequence (DNA): TGTACCTGGAGTGTAGCTCCTGGGGCCCAGTACTTC.

About this clonotype itself: This may stem from a read error, because a much larger clone lies one nucleotide away. The chain is built from TRBV11-2 and TRBJ2-5; the D is unclear. CDR1 SGHAT and CDR2 FQNNGV come from the germline V gene. The V end lost 1 base, the J end lost 8 bases, and 11 bases lay between the germline ends. CDR3 length: 13 amino acids. The CDR3 nucleotides are TGTGCCAGCAGCTTAGCAGTGGTGGATACCCAGTACTTC. This gives the protein CASSLAVVDTQYF.

In its sample, this clonotype was seen many times. The chain is built from TRBV2 and TRBJ2-1; D is undetermined. The germline V gene encodes CDR1 SNHLY and CDR2 FYNNEI. Trimming cost V 6 bases and J 3 bases, with 3 bases left between them. The CDR3 length is 11 residues. DNA for the CDR3: TGTGCCAGCAGGAGCTACAATGAGCAGTTCTTC. It specifies CASRSYNEQFF.

Many counts were recorded for this clonotype. CDR3 residues: CASSYRGSNTGELFF. In nucleotides, the CDR3 is TGTGCCAGCAGTTATAGGGGGTCGAACACCGGGGAGCTGTTTTTT. The chain is built from TRBV6-5 and TRBJ2-2; D is possibly TRBD1 (6 bases). Looked up from germline, CDR1 is MNHEY and CDR2 is SVGAGI. The V gene lost 3 bases and the J gene lost 0 bases, with 8 bases spanning the gap. The CDR3 has 15 amino acids.

V gene TRBV4-1 combines with J gene TRBJ1-2; the D gene is possibly TRBD1 (5 bases). CDR3 length equals 15 residues. Germline values: CDR1 MGHRA, CDR2 YSYEKL. V lost 0 bases and J 8 bases, leaving 16 bases between the germline ends. The CDR3, as DNA: TGCGCCAGCAGCCAAGACCGGGGGAGGGGCCGAGGCTACACCTTC. Its protein product is CASSQDRGRGRGYTF.

This clonotype was picked up many times. The chain employs TRBV5-1 and TRBJ2-7, with D possibly being TRBD1 or TRBD2 (5 bases each). Trimming pared 0 bases from V and 0 bases from J, leaving 13 bases between. Germline V gene data show CDR1 as SGHRS and CDR2 as YFSETQ. CDR3 length: 16 residues. The CDR3 coding sequence is TGCGCCAGCAGCTTGGATGGGGGACCTAGCTCCTACGAGCAGTACTTC. Translating gives CASSLDGGPSSYEQYF.

Comments on this clonotype: A far larger clone is only one base removed, so a read error is likely. The chain combines TRBV6-2 or TRBV6-3 with TRBJ2-3; 7 bases align to TRBD2. The CDR3 is 13 amino acids. Looked up from germline, CDR1 is MNHEY and CDR2 is SVGEGT. The CDR3 nucleotides read TGTGTCAGCAGTTTGGGGGGGGCAGATACGCAGTATTTT. As protein: CVSSLGGADTQYF.

Note on this clonotype: This may come from a read error, since a much larger clone is one base off. The chain is built from TRBV6-2 or TRBV6-3 and TRBJ2-5; maybe TRBD1 (5 bases). V was cut by 2 bases and J by 3 bases, with 16 bases left in between. There are 16 residues in the CDR3. The germline gives CDR1 MNHEY, CDR2 SVGEGT. CDR3 bases: TGTGCCAGCAGTTACCCGAAGGCAGGGATGGAAGAGACCCAGTACTTC. As protein: CASSYPKAGMEETQYF.

This clonotype was seen only a few times. Just one base apart from a much larger clone, this may be a read error. The CDR3 reads CASRRVAGELFF. In nucleotides, the CDR3 is TGTGCCAGTAGAAGGGTGGCCGGGGAGCTGTTTTTT. The genes are TRBV19 and TRBJ2-2; D not certain. The CDR3 length is 12 residues. The V and J ends lost 6 bases and 6 bases respectively, with 8 bases between them. The germline gives CDR1 LNHDA, CDR2 SQIVND (reference sequence). Full variable domain (outside the CDR3, taken from reference TRBV19 and TRBJ2-2): DGGITQSPKYLFRKEGQNVTLSCEQNLNHDAMYWYRQDPGQGLRLIYYSQIVNDFQKGDIAEGYSVSREKKESFPLTVTSAQKNPTAFYLCASRRVAGELFFGEGSRLTVL.

CDR3 DNA sequence: TGTGCCAGCAGGACAGGTGGGCAGTATGGATATGGCTACACCTTC. Its translation: CASRTGGQYGYGYTF. This sequence joins TRBV6-1 and TRBJ1-2; D is possibly TRBD1 (6 bases). The V end was cut by 6 bases, the J end by 5 bases, with 19 bases between. The CDR3 is 15 amino acids. Germline V CDR1 and CDR2: MNHNS, SASEGT.

The CDR3: CASRQTGDYCYTF. The DNA for the CDR3 is TGTGCCAGCAGGCAGACAGGGGACTATTGTTACACCTTC. This sequence joins TRBV6-2 or TRBV6-3 and TRBJ1-2; 8 bases line up with TRBD1. The germline V gene encodes CDR1 MNHEY and CDR2 SVGEGT. After removal of 6 bases from V and 11 bases from J, the junction contained 11 bases not matched to a gene. CDR3 length equals 13 residues.

This clonotype was detected ten times or more. The J gene is TRBJ2-3, the V gene TRBV6-5, with D uncertain. V shed 1 base and J shed 1 base, with 3 bases lying between them. Germline V lookup: CDR1 MNHEY, CDR2 SVGAGI. CDR3 size: 13 residues. CDR3 DNA sequence: TGTGCCAGCAGTTACTTAGGCACAGATACGCAGTATTTT. This sequence encodes CASSYLGTDTQYF.

Notes on this clonotype: The likely explanation is a read error, given a far larger clone one base away. V is TRBV6-4 and J is TRBJ1-2, with D hard to call. The CDR3 has 15 residues. From germline, CDR1 is MRHNA and CDR2 SNTAGT. The CDR3 bases are TGTGCCAGCAGTTACTCGTACGGGAACTCTTATGGCTACACCTTC. Protein: CASSYSYGNSYGYTF.

This clonotype came up a few times. A much larger clone differs from this one at a single base, so this may be a read error. CDR3 amino acids: CSARSQGVYNEQFF. In DNA form, the CDR3 reads TGCAGTGCTAGATCGCAGGGGGTCTACAATGAGCAGTTCTTC. This chain uses TRBV20-1 with TRBJ2-1, with TRBD1 matching 7 bases. The germline gives CDR1 DFQATT, CDR2 SNEGSKA (reference sequence). The CDR3 extends over 14 amino acids. V lost 2 bases, J lost 3 bases, and 4 bases stayed unmatched.

This clonotype was picked up many times. The J gene is TRBJ2-3, the V gene TRBV30; 10 bases agree with TRBD2. Trimming took 3 bases from V and 5 from J; bases not matched to a gene: 5. The CDR3 has 14 amino acids. The V gene's germline CDR1 is GTSNPN and CDR2 SVGIG (reference sequence). CDR3 bases: TGTGCCTGGAGACGTAGCGGGGGGTTAGATACGCAGTATTTT. This gives the protein CAWRRSGGLDTQYF.